These T cell receptor beta chains were read from a single sample in a study of radiation and T cells in renal cell carcinoma. The assay was immunoSEQ multiplex PCR, and TCRdb's table has in-frame clones only and misses some. The sample holds around 15,000 clones, about 50% seen once. The sample here was tumor tissue, taken from a patient whose treatment included radiotherapy and nephrectomy. The receptors were sampled from an older woman with renal cell carcinoma. Both conserved end residues are part of each CDR3. The D gene is left open where the match is weak. Clone size is shown for a subset of rows, as once, few, many or a class of expanded clone.

CDR3	DNA	V	J	size	D
CASSVATGGRNTQYF	TGTGCCAGCAGCGTAGCGACAGGGGGCCGAAATACGCAGTATTTT	TRBV9	TRBJ2-3	-	TRBD1
CASSYLSGVEQYF	TGTGCCAGCAGTTACCTATCAGGGGTCGAGCAGTACTTC	TRBV6-7	TRBJ2-7	medium-sized	-
CASRAEAGTGVNEQFF	TGTGCCAGCAGGGCCGAGGCTGGGACAGGGGTCAATGAGCAGTTCTTC	TRBV2	TRBJ2-1	few	TRBD1
CASSRDYKNIQYF	TGTGCCAGCTCCAGGGACTACAAAAACATTCAGTACTTC	TRBV2	TRBJ2-4	many	TRBD2
CASSAPGRYNSPLHF	TGTGCCAGCAGTGCCCCGGGACGGTATAATTCACCCCTCCACTTT	TRBV28	TRBJ1-6	few	-
CAISISTGPNTEAFF	TGTGCCATCAGTATATCAACGGGTCCGAACACTGAAGCTTTCTTT	TRBV10-3	TRBJ1-1	-	-
CASSSGTHINSGYTF	TGTGCCAGCAGTTCTGGGACGCATATTAACTCCGGCTACACCTTC	TRBV5-4	TRBJ1-2	-	-
CSVPTGPGTDTQYF	TGCAGCGTTCCGACAGGGCCGGGAACAGATACGCAGTATTTT	TRBV29-1	TRBJ2-3	-	TRBD1
CASSPDGQGAYGYTF	TGTGCCAGCTCACCAGATGGACAGGGGGCCTATGGCTACACCTTC	TRBV18	TRBJ1-2	many	TRBD1
CASSVTGEGSEQFF	TGTGCCAGCAGCGTGACAGGGGAAGGAAGTGAGCAGTTCTTC	TRBV9	TRBJ2-1	many	TRBD1
CASIKGGDHEQYF	TGTGCCAGCATTAAGGGGGGGGACCACGAGCAGTACTTC	TRBV6-1	TRBJ2-7	-	-
CASSVVPGGSYEQYF	TGTGCCAGCAGCGTAGTCCCGGGGGGCTCCTACGAGCAGTACTTC	TRBV21-1	TRBJ2-7	-	-
CALLGQYYGYTF	TGTGCCCTACTTGGGCAATATTACGGCTACACCTTC	TRBV2	TRBJ1-2	many	-
CASSLELTSGNTIYF	TGTGCCAGCAGCTTAGAGTTAACCTCTGGAAACACCATATATTTT	TRBV5-6	TRBJ1-3	-	-